The 5 T cell receptor beta chains in this list originate from one sample, sequenced in a study of blood T cell repertoires in COVID-19. The method was immunoSEQ multiplex PCR; TCRdb's version includes in-frame clones alone and lacks a portion of them. The table includes a few hundred thousand clones, 80% to 90% detected once. The sample comprised PBMCs or T cells enriched from blood (not recorded which). These receptors came from a man aged 25-45 years with acute COVID-19.

The sample holds a few counts of this clone. V and J are TRBV27 and TRBJ1-2; D is unresolved. Germline assignment: CDR1 MNHEY and CDR2 SMNVEV (reference sequence). This CDR3 contains 15 residues. Trimming took off 0 bases at V and 0 bases at J, with 8 bases between the two ends. The CDR3 loop is CASSLSFPANYGYTF. As DNA, the CDR3 is TGTGCCAGCAGTTTATCGTTCCCGGCTAACTATGGCTACACCTTC.

In this sample, this clone turned up once. CDR3 sequence: CASSQDGQGTPEAFF. The CDR3 DNA reads as TGCGCCAGCAGCCAAGATGGGCAGGGAACCCCTGAAGCTTTCTTT. V is TRBV4-1 and J is TRBJ1-1, with D perhaps TRBD1 (5 bases). V lost 0 bases to trimming and J lost 6 bases, with 14 bases between them. The CDR3 contains 15 residues. Germline V CDR1 and CDR2: MGHRA, YSYEKL.

J is TRBJ1-4 and V is TRBV11-2; 10 bases are a match to TRBD1. The CDR3 covers 16 residues. V shed 0 bases, J shed 8 bases, and the junction held 6 bases outside the gene matches. The germline V gene has CDR1 SGHAT and CDR2 FQNNGV. CDR3 sequence (DNA): TGTGCCAGCAGCTTAGAAGGACAGGGGGTAGGAGAAAAACTGTTTTTT. Its translation is CASSLEGQGVGEKLFF. Supplemented by reference TRBV11-2 and TRBJ1-4, the full variable domain reads EAGVAQSPRYKIIEKRQSVAFWCNPISGHATLYWYQQILGQGPKLLIQFQNNGVVDDSQLPKDRFSAERLKGVDSTLKIQPAKLEDSAVYLCASSLEGQGVGEKLFFGSGTQLSVL.

This clone has more than one count but fewer than ten. This sample also contains other DNA sequences that code for the same CDR3. The chain links TRBV20-1 to TRBJ2-3; TRBD2 might be the D (6 bases). The CDR3 consists of 11 residues. Germline V gene lookup returns CDR1 DFQATT and CDR2 SNEGSKA (reference sequence). V shed 5 bases and J shed 6 bases, with 9 bases lying between them. CDR3 amino acids: CSALTSDTQYF. The CDR3 coding sequence is TGCAGTGCTCTAACTAGCGATACGCAGTATTTT.

As for this clone: A much larger clone lies a single base off, so this may be a read error. The same CDR3 also results from other DNA sequences found in this sample. V and J are TRBV6-4 and TRBJ2-1, with TRBD2 identical over 11 bases. The CDR3 runs to 15 residues. The germline V gene encodes CDR1 MRHNA and CDR2 SNTAGT. Unmatched junction bases numbered 0, after V lost 2 bases and J lost 3 bases. Written as DNA, the CDR3 is TGTGCCAGCAGTGACACTAGCGGGGGCTACAATGAGCAGTTCTTC. It codes for CASSDTSGGYNEQFF.